The 11 T cell receptor beta chains given below trace back to one sample, sequenced in a study of blood T cell repertoires in COVID-19. Produced via immunoSEQ multiplex PCR; TCRdb's table is partial and in-frame only. The sample lists about 110,000 clones, around 84% seen once, with about 3.6% in the top ten. The sample consisted of peripheral blood. The receptors here all came from a man in his forties with acute or convalescent COVID-19.

The chain employs TRBV5-8 and TRBJ1-3, with 7 bases lining up with TRBD1. The CDR3 sequence is 15 residues long. Germline CDR1 and CDR2: SGHTS and YDEGEE. V lost 3 bases to trimming and J lost 0 bases; unmatched junction nucleotides: 3. The CDR3 sequence: CASSSWDSSGNTIYF. Written as DNA, the CDR3 is TGTGCCAGCAGCTCCTGGGACAGCTCTGGAAACACCATATATTTT.

V usage is TRBV5-6 and J usage is TRBJ2-7; D gene ambiguous. V was trimmed by 0 bases and J by 0 bases, leaving 10 bases between them. The CDR3 covers 15 residues. Germline assignment: CDR1 SGHDT and CDR2 YYEEEE. The CDR3 bases are TGTGCCAGCAGCTTGGTACCAGCTAGCTCCTACGAGCAGTACTTC. It encodes CASSLVPASSYEQYF.

The CDR3: CASSAGQGGSRETQYF. In DNA, the CDR3 is TGTGCCAGCAGTGCAGGACAGGGGGGGTCGAGGGAGACCCAGTACTTC. This rearrangement joins TRBV6-1 to TRBJ2-5; TRBD1 matches at 10 bases. The CDR3 is made up of 16 amino acids. V shed 4 bases, J shed 5 bases, and the junction held 10 bases outside the gene matches. Per the germline V gene, CDR1 is MNHNS and CDR2 is SASEGT.

This clone was seen a handful of times. V and J are TRBV30 and TRBJ1-1; D remains ambiguous. The CDR3 consists of 13 residues. Germline CDR1 is GTSNPN and CDR2 is SVGIG (reference sequence). V lost 2 bases to trimming and J lost 1 base, with 8 bases between them. CDR3 region: CAWSSRQNTEAFF. CDR3 DNA: TGTGCCTGGAGTTCCCGACAGAACACTGAAGCTTTCTTT.

This rearrangement joins TRBV29-1 to TRBJ2-7; 8 bases match TRBD1. After removal of 7 bases from V and 1 base from J, the junction contained 9 bases not matched to a gene. This CDR3 spans 14 amino acids. Looked up from germline, CDR1 is SQVTM and CDR2 is ANQGSEA. CDR3 DNA: TGCAGCGCCGAACCGAGACAGGGGTCCTACGAGCAGTACTTC. This translates into CSAEPRQGSYEQYF.

Only one count was recorded for this clone. V usage is TRBV7-2 and J usage is TRBJ1-2; maybe TRBD1 (5 bases). CDR3 size: 14 residues. The germline V gene encodes CDR1 SGHTA and CDR2 FQGNSA. Trimming left V 4 bases short and J 4 bases short, with 13 bases between. CDR3 bases: TGTGCCAGCAGCTCGGGGGGGACCCTCTATGGCTACACCTTC. It translates to CASSSGGTLYGYTF.

There are a few counts of this clone. CDR3: CASQRLAGGSYNEQFF. Written as DNA, the CDR3 is TGTGCCAGCCAGAGACTAGCGGGGGGATCCTACAATGAGCAGTTCTTC. The chain employs TRBV2 and TRBJ2-1; 13 bases align to TRBD2. Germline CDR1 and CDR2: SNHLY and FYNNEI. Unmatched junction bases numbered 5, after V lost 8 bases and J lost 1 base. The CDR3 is 16 amino acids.

V is TRBV2 and J is TRBJ2-7; TRBD1 agrees at 8 bases. There are 13 residues in the CDR3. The germline V gene encodes CDR1 SNHLY and CDR2 FYNNEI. J gave up 3 bases and V 4 bases, and 2 bases lay outside the gene matches. The CDR3 coding sequence is TGTGCCAGCAGTGTGGGACAGGTCTACGAGCAGTACTTC. Its protein is CASSVGQVYEQYF. Variable domain in full (rest from reference TRBV2 and TRBJ2-7): EPEVTQTPSHQVTQMGQEVILRCVPISNHLYFYWYRQILGQKVEFLVSFYNNEISEKSEIFDDQFSVERPDGSNFTLKIRSTKLEDSAMYFCASSVGQVYEQYFGPGTRLTVT.

V is TRBV10-3 and J is TRBJ1-1; D gene unclear. The CDR3 contains 13 residues. Trimming stripped 2 bases from V and 1 base from J, with 5 bases between. Looked up from germline, CDR1 is ENHRY and CDR2 is SYGVKD. The CDR3 nucleotides are TGTGCCATCAGTGAGCTAAAGAACACTGAAGCTTTCTTT. It specifies CAISELKNTEAFF.

The V gene is TRBV30, the J gene TRBJ2-3; 7 bases align to TRBD1. The CDR3 is made up of 16 amino acids. The V segment lost 0 bases and the J segment 2 bases; nucleotides outside the gene matches: 8. From germline, CDR1 is GTSNPN and CDR2 SVGIG (reference sequence). The CDR3 bases are TGTGCCTGGAGTGTATGGACAGGAAAAGTCACAGATACGCAGTATTTT. Its protein product is CAWSVWTGKVTDTQYF.

This chain joins TRBV5-1 and TRBJ2-5, with 9 bases lining up with TRBD2. The germline gives CDR1 SGHRS, CDR2 YFSETQ. The CDR3 contains 14 residues. V gave up 2 bases and J gave up 5 bases; unmatched junction bases: 4. CDR3 sequence (DNA): TGCGCCAGCAGCTTCGGGACTAGCACCGAGACCCAGTACTTC. This encodes CASSFGTSTETQYF.